The clone carrying this T cell receptor beta chain has a handful of counts. V was clipped by 8 bases and J by 5 bases, with 6 bases between them. This CDR3 contains 10 residues. Germline values: CDR1 MNHEY, CDR2 SVGEGT. The entry originates in a study of T cells in Graves' hyperthyroidism and ophthalmopathy. Amplification of TCR beta CDR3 regions was performed using RNA transcripts as template. With the HTBI primer set, the TCR CDR3 went through a first round of RT-PCR. TCRdb called the multiplex PCR reads again in MiXCR, with one record for every CDR3 protein. The profile shows a few hundred thousand distinct CDR3 sequences, 18% of them singletons.

The rearrangement joins TRBV6-2 or TRBV6-3 to TRBJ2-5; D is unclear. The clonotype was recovered from a woman aged 45-59 years with Graves' hyperthyroidism. Material: blood. The CDR3, as DNA: TGTGCCAGCGGCTGGGAGACCCAGTACTTC. It encodes CASGWETQYF.